This T cell receptor (beta chain) comes out of a study of cytomegalovirus exposure and HLA in healthy donors. 60 Vbeta and 13 Jbeta primers were used in PCR. Some clones are missing from TCRdb's copy, which holds only in-frame ones; the method was immunoSEQ multiplex PCR. The sample includes 200,000 to 250,000 clones. The CDR3 is 17 residues long. Germline CDR1 reads SGDLS; CDR2 reads YYNGEE. Trimming pared 2 bases from V and 0 bases from J, leaving 14 bases between. This sequence was found in a woman aged 30 to 39 in good health and CMV-seropositive. The sequenced sample consisted of PBMCs. The chain combines TRBV9 with TRBJ2-2; no firm D call. This chain's CDR3 is CASSVLQTTTNTGELFF. The CDR3 region has the DNA TGTGCCAGCAGCGTCCTCCAGACAACAACGAACACCGGGGAGCTGTTTTTT.